This entry lists 5 T cell receptor beta chains sequenced from one sample in a study of T cell responses to AZD1222 COVID-19 vaccine. Clones were read by immunoSEQ multiplex PCR, and TCRdb kept only the in-frame ones, dropping some. Found here are approximately 70,000 clones, roughly 84% of them singletons; the top ten hold 9.8%. Specimen: peripheral blood, collected on day 0 of AZD1222 vaccination. These receptors came from an adult in good health.

The J gene is TRBJ2-7, the V gene TRBV5-6; 8 bases fit TRBD1. The V and J ends lost 2 bases and 7 bases, in that order; junction bases with no gene match: 8. The CDR3 length is 14 residues. Per the germline V gene, CDR1 is SGHDT and CDR2 is YYEEEE. CDR3 residues: CASSLTPGGGEQYF. The CDR3, as DNA: TGTGCCAGCAGCTTAACACCAGGGGGCGGTGAGCAGTACTTC.

This clone was counted once. The chain combines TRBV4-1 with TRBJ2-7; D not resolved. The CDR3 covers 10 residues. V lost 6 bases and J lost 5, with 5 bases in between. Germline V gene sequence: CDR1 MGHRA, CDR2 YSYEKL. The CDR3 loop reads CASRRDEQYF. The CDR3 DNA sequence: TGCGCCAGCAGACGCGACGAGCAGTACTTC.

V gene TRBV10-3 combines with J gene TRBJ2-4; D possibly matches TRBD1 or TRBD2 (5 bases each). The CDR3 consists of 14 residues. The germline V and J ends were trimmed by 2 bases and 5 bases, with 10 bases remaining between them. Germline-derived CDR1 and CDR2 are ENHRY and SYGVKD. In DNA form, the CDR3 reads TGTGCCATCAGTGAGATGGGACGGCAAAACATTCAGTACTTC. It encodes CAISEMGRQNIQYF.

The chain is built from TRBV3-1 (or the pseudogene TRBV3-2) and TRBJ2-2, with 7 bases that match TRBD1. This CDR3 comprises 14 residues. The germline V gene encodes CDR1 LGHDT and CDR2 YNNKEL (reference sequence). The V gene end was trimmed by 6 bases and the J gene end by 4 bases; junction bases not matched to a gene: 5. In nucleotides, the CDR3 is TGTGCCAGCAGGAAGGGGGCGAGCACCGGGGAGCTGTTTTTT. It encodes CASRKGASTGELFF.

V and J are TRBV7-2 and TRBJ1-2, with 10 positions matching TRBD1. The germline V gene encodes CDR1 SGHTA and CDR2 FQGNSA. This CDR3 has 14 amino acids. V was pared by 5 bases and J by 7 bases, with 7 bases of the junction left unmatched. In nucleotides, the CDR3 is TGTGCCAGCAGCACGAGACAGGGGGCAGGTGGCTACACCTTC. Residues: CASSTRQGAGGYTF. The entire variable domain, with the rest obtained from reference TRBV7-2 and TRBJ1-2, is as follows: GAGVSQSPSNKVTEKGKDVELRCDPISGHTALYWYRQSLGQGLEFLIYFQGNSAPDKSGLPSDRFSAERTGGSVSTLTIQRTQQEDSAVYLCASSTRQGAGGYTFGSGTRLTVV.